This T cell receptor (beta chain) was sequenced in a study of cytomegalovirus exposure and HLA in healthy donors. Looking at the study overall: In an earlier analysis, around 100 million unique TCR beta sequences were found from some 200 million T cells.

This clone was counted once. The CDR3 contains 14 residues. With 7 bases removed from V and 0 bases from J, the gap between germline ends came to 7 bases. Germline V lookup: CDR1 MDHEN, CDR2 SYDVKM. The PCR was carried out with 60 Vbeta primers and 13 Jbeta primers. Original analysis: Counted up in a later analysis, unique TCR beta chains came to about 80 million, with around 9.9 million shared. Assay used: immunoSEQ multiplex PCR; TCRdb lists only in-frame clones, some missing. V, J and clone size reflect that table, while D and trimming were determined from the DNA. The data hold around 190,000 clones, with around 88% observed a single time.

The receptor comes from a woman aged 25 to 45 in good health and CMV-seronegative. The material sequenced was PBMCs. This chain links TRBV28 with TRBJ2-6, with D tentatively TRBD2 (5 bases). CDR3 nucleotide sequence: TGTGCCAGCAATCGGGGCTCTGGGGCCAACGTCCTGACTTTC. It yields the protein CASNRGSGANVLTF.